This TCR beta chain was sequenced during a study of OX40 agonist ivuxolimab in advanced cancers. Study-wide findings and caveats: Among expanded peripheral T cells, antigen specificity went undetermined. Mean expanded clone counts were higher in CD8+ than CD4+ T cells. Among the nonresponders, some also had low normalized T-cell clonal expansion.

Looked up from germline, CDR1 is MGHDK and CDR2 is SYGVNS. The CDR3 covers 14 residues. The ends lost 10 bases at V and 4 bases at J; junction bases unmatched: 8. The table came from immunoSEQ multiplex PCR; TCRdb's copy has only in-frame clones and leaves some out. The sample shows about 26,000 clones, around 81% of them seen only once. On this clone itself: Its antigen is as yet unknown.

This chain uses TRBV25-1 with TRBJ2-5, with TRBD1 identical over 11 bases. The sequences come from CD4+ or CD8+ T cells sorted from blood, collected in a trial of the OX40 agonist ivuxolimab. This sequence originates from an adult with an advanced solid tumor such as melanoma, head and neck, liver or kidney cancer. CDR3: CAIQDRGRIETQYF. The CDR3 coding sequence is TGTGCCATCCAGGACAGGGGGCGCATAGAGACCCAGTACTTC.